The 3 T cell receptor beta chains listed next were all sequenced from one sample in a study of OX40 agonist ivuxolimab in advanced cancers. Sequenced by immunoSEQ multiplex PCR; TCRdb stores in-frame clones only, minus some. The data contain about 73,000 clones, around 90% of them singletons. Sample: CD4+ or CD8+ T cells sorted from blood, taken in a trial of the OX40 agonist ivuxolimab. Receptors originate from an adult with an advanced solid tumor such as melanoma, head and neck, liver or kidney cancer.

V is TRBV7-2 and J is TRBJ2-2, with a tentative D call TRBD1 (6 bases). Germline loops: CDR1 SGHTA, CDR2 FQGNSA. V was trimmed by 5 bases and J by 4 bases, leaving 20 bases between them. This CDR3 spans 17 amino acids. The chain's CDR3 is CASSPTGMGAGTGELFF. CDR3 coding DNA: TGTGCCAGCAGCCCAACCGGTATGGGGGCGGGCACCGGGGAGCTGTTTTTT.

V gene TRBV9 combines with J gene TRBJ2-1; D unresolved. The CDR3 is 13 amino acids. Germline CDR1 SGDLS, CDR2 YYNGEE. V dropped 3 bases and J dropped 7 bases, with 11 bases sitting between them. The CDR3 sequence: CASSGYRSNEQFF. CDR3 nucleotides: TGTGCCAGCAGCGGCTACCGGAGTAATGAGCAGTTCTTC.

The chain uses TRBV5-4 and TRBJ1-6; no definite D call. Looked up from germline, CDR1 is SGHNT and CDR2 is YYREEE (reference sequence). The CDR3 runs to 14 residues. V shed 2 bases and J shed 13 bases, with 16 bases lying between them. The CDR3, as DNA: TGTGCCAGCAGCTTAGGCAGCGAGCTCGTCCCCCTCCACTTT. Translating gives CASSLGSELVPLHF.